These 6 T cell receptor beta chains came from one sample sequenced in a study of cytomegalovirus exposure and HLA in healthy donors. 13 Jbeta primers and 60 Vbeta primers were used for the PCR. The data were produced by immunoSEQ multiplex PCR, yet TCRdb's version contains in-frame clones alone and is incomplete. The sample has about 160,000 clones, roughly 85% seen once. The sequencing sample was made of PBMCs. The receptor source for this set is a boy aged 2 to 10 in good health and CMV-seronegative.

In its sample, this clone was seen a few times. V gene TRBV10-3 combines with J gene TRBJ2-1; no clear D. Trimming removed 5 bases from V and 5 bases from J, with 19 bases in between. This CDR3 is built from 16 residues. The germline V gene encodes CDR1 ENHRY and CDR2 SYGVKD. CDR3 loop: CAISNPIPSPDNEQFF. DNA of the CDR3: TGTGCCATCAGTAATCCTATCCCGAGTCCCGACAATGAGCAGTTCTTC.

The chain links TRBV6-1 to TRBJ2-7; 7 positions match TRBD2. Losses at the gene ends were 4 bases for V and 5 bases for J; bases not matched to a gene: 8. This CDR3 comprises 14 residues. Germline-derived CDR1 and CDR2 are MNHNS and SASEGT. CDR3 residues: CASSVRDYYHEQYF. Here the CDR3 DNA reads TGTGCCAGCAGTGTCCGGGACTACTATCACGAGCAGTACTTC.

This rearrangement joins TRBV6-5 to TRBJ1-3; D possibly corresponds to TRBD1 (5 bases). In germline, CDR1 is MNHEY, CDR2 SVGAGI. The CDR3 sequence is 16 residues long. Trimming took 0 bases from V and 4 from J, leaving 13 bases between them. The CDR3 spells CASSYSTGGSGNTIYF. The DNA for the CDR3 is TGTGCCAGCAGTTACTCGACCGGGGGATCCGGAAACACCATATATTTT.

This chain links TRBV6-1 with TRBJ2-1, with 7 bases aligning to TRBD2. Per germline, CDR1 MNHNS and CDR2 SASEGT. The CDR3 loop spans 13 amino acids. The J segment lost 3 bases and the V segment lost 6 bases, leaving 2 bases of the junction unmatched. CDR3 nucleotides: TGTGCCAGCAGGGGGACTAACTACAATGAGCAGTTCTTC. Protein: CASRGTNYNEQFF.

A few counts support this clone. The gene calls are TRBV4-2 and TRBJ2-3; 9 bases match TRBD2. The ends lost 2 bases at V and 0 bases at J; junction bases unmatched: 9. The CDR3 runs to 18 residues. Per the germline V gene, CDR1 is LGHNA and CDR2 is YNFKEQ. The CDR3 spells CASSQRGAAGGSTDTQYF. CDR3 in DNA: TGTGCCAGCAGCCAAAGAGGGGCGGCGGGGGGGAGCACAGATACGCAGTATTTT.

This clone was counted between two and nine times. Mismatch with germline at one junction end may stem from a read error. The chain combines TRBV6-1 with TRBJ1-1; TRBD1 might be the D (6 bases). This CDR3 spans 14 amino acids. CDR1 is MNHNS and CDR2 is SASEGT in the germline V gene. The CDR3 loop is CASRPLRGNAEAFF. CDR3 nucleotides: TGTGCCAGCAGGCCACTAAGGGGGAACGCTGAAGCTTTCTTT.